The 7 T cell receptor beta chains in this list originate from one sample, sequenced in a study of blood T cell repertoires in COVID-19. The data were produced by immunoSEQ multiplex PCR, yet TCRdb's version contains in-frame clones alone and is incomplete. The sample lists approximately 350,000 clones, around 88% occurring once. Input material: peripheral blood. The receptors stem from a man aged 30-40 years with active or convalescent COVID-19.

The V call is TRBV28, the J call TRBJ1-1; 9 bases match TRBD1. Trimming at V came to 7 bases and at J to 5 bases, leaving 8 bases not matched to a gene. This CDR3 is 14 amino acids long. Germline V lookup: CDR1 MDHEN, CDR2 SYDVKM. The CDR3 spells CASITGQGRTEAFF. CDR3 DNA: TGTGCCAGCATCACCGGACAGGGGAGGACTGAAGCTTTCTTT.

V usage is TRBV30 and J usage is TRBJ2-7, with a possible D match to TRBD1 (5 bases). The CDR3 consists of 11 residues. Germline V gene sequence: CDR1 GTSNPN, CDR2 SVGIG (reference sequence). Deletions cut 5 bases from V and 5 bases from J, with 10 bases between. The CDR3 is CAWLKGNEQYF. CDR3 coding DNA: TGTGCCTGGTTAAAGGGGAACGAGCAGTACTTC.

The CDR3 loop reads CASSPRVGQNTEAFF. CDR3 DNA: TGTGCCAGCAGCCCTCGAGTGGGACAGAACACTGAAGCTTTCTTT. The chain has TRBV3-1 (or the pseudogene TRBV3-2) and TRBJ1-1; the D gene is possibly TRBD1 (6 bases). The CDR3 is 15 amino acids. Trimming shortened V by 4 bases and J by 1 base, and 13 bases separated the two germline ends. Germline CDR1 is LGHDT and CDR2 is YNNKEL (reference sequence).

CDR3 in amino acids: CAWSSAGTVVAFF. As DNA, the CDR3 is TGTGCCTGGAGTTCCGCCGGGACAGTTGTAGCTTTCTTT. V usage is TRBV30 and J usage is TRBJ1-1; 7 bases fit TRBD1. Germline-derived CDR1 and CDR2 are GTSNPN and SVGIG (reference sequence). This CDR3 is 13 amino acids long. V shed 2 bases, J shed 10 bases, and the junction held 10 bases outside the gene matches.

The chain joins TRBV6-5 to TRBJ2-3, with D possibly being TRBD1 (6 bases). V was shortened by 6 bases and J by 2 bases, with 9 bases between the two germline ends. CDR3 length: 13 amino acids. Germline CDR1 and CDR2: MNHEY and SVGAGI. The CDR3 loop reads CASRQGNTDTQYF. CDR3 nucleotides: TGTGCCAGCAGACAGGGAAACACAGATACGCAGTATTTT.

J is TRBJ2-7 and V is TRBV28, with TRBD1 matching 11 bases. The CDR3 totals 14 residues. The germline V gene encodes CDR1 MDHEN and CDR2 SYDVKM. Trimming took 5 bases from V and 9 from J; bases not matched to a gene: 9. CDR3 amino acids: CASSRTGGSPWQYF. The DNA of the CDR3 is TGTGCCAGCAGTCGGACAGGGGGCTCCCCTTGGCAGTACTTC.

This chain links TRBV2 with TRBJ2-3; TRBD2 aligns across 10 bases. Germline V lookup: CDR1 SNHLY, CDR2 FYNNEI. V shed 6 bases and J 5 bases; nucleotides not matched to a gene: 11. This CDR3 region has 16 residues. The CDR3 DNA reads as TGTGCCAGCAGGCCCCCTGAAGCGGGGGGGCGAGATACGCAGTATTTT. It yields the protein CASRPPEAGGRDTQYF.